This T cell receptor beta chain was obtained from a study of sequential checkpoint blockade in melanoma. Study at large: Arm A got nivolumab then ipilimumab; arm B the reverse, 1:1. Both treatment sequences were followed by maintenance nivolumab.

As for treatment: randomized to nivolumab then ipilimumab (arm A) or the reverse (arm B). Germline CDR1 reads SGDLS; CDR2 reads YYNGEE. The CDR3 sequence is 17 residues long. V was cut by 3 bases and J by 0 bases, with 16 bases left in between. TCRdb's copy holds only in-frame clones and misses some; the assay was immunoSEQ multiplex PCR. Of around 13,000 clones listed, approximately 69% are singletons. The source material was CD8+ T cells sorted from blood (inferred from file names), sampled from a patient given nivolumab and ipilimumab in sequence. The receptor comes from a human donor with melanoma. The chain links TRBV9 to TRBJ2-1, with a possible D match to TRBD2 (5 bases). The CDR3 is CASSAVSGLRSYNEQFF. The CDR3 DNA is TGTGCCAGCAGCGCCGTCAGCGGTCTTCGCTCCTACAATGAGCAGTTCTTC.